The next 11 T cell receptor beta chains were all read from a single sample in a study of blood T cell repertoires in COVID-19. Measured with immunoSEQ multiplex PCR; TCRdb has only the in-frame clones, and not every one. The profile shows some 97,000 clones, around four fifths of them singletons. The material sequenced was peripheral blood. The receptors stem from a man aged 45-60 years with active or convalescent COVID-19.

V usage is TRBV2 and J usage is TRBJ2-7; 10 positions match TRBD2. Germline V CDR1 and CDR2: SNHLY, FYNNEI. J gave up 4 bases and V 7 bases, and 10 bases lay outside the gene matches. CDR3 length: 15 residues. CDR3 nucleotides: TGTGCCAGCACCAAAGGGATAGCGGGAGGTTACGAGCAGTACTTC. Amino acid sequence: CASTKGIAGGYEQYF. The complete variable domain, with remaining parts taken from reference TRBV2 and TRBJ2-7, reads EPEVTQTPSHQVTQMGQEVILRCVPISNHLYFYWYRQILGQKVEFLVSFYNNEISEKSEIFDDQFSVERPDGSNFTLKIRSTKLEDSAMYFCASTKGIAGGYEQYFGPGTRLTVT.

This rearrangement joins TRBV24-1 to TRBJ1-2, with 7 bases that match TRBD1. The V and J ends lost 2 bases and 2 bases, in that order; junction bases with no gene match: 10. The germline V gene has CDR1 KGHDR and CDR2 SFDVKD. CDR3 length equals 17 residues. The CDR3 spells CATSDYGAGGSNYGYTF. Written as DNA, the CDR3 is TGTGCCACCAGTGATTATGGAGCAGGGGGTTCAAACTATGGCTACACCTTC.

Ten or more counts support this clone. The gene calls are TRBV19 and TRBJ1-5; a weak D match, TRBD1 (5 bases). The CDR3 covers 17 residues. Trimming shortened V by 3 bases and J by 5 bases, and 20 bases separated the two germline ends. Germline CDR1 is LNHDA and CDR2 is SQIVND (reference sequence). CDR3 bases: TGTGCCAGTAGTATTCTCGCGGGGGATTCGAAGGATCAGCCCCAGCATTTT. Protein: CASSILAGDSKDQPQHF.

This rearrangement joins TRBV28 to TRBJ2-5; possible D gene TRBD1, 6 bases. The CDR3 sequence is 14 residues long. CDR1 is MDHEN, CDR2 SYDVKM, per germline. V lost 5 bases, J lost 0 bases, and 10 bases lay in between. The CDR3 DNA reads TGTGCCAGCAGTCCTCAGGGGTACCAAGAGACCCAGTACTTC. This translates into CASSPQGYQETQYF.

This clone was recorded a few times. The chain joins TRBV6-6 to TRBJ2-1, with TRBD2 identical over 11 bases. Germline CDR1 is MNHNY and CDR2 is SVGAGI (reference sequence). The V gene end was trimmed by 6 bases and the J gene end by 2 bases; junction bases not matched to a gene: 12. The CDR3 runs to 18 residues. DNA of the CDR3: TGTGCCAGCAGCCGAGGGTCCACTAGCGGGAGTGCCTACAATGAGCAGTTCTTC. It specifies CASSRGSTSGSAYNEQFF.

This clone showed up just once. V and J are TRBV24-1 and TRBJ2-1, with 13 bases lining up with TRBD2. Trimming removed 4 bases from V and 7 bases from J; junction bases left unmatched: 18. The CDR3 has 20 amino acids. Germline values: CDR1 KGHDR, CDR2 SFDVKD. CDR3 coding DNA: TGTGCCACCAGTGACCCGACAGCGACTAGCGGGAGGATCTTAGATAATGAGCAGTTCTTC. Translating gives CATSDPTATSGRILDNEQFF.

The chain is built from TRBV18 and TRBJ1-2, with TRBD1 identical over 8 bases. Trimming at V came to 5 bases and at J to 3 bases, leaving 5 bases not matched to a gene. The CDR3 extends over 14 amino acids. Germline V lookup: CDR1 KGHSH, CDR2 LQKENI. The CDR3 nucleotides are TGTGCCAGCTCATTCGGACAGGGAGACTATGGCTACACCTTC. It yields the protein CASSFGQGDYGYTF. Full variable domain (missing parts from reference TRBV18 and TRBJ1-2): NAGVMQNPRHLVRRRGQEARLRCSPMKGHSHVYWYRQLPEEGLKFMVYLQKENIIDESGMPKERFSAEFPKEGPSILRIQQVVRGDSAAYFCASSFGQGDYGYTFGSGTRLTVV.

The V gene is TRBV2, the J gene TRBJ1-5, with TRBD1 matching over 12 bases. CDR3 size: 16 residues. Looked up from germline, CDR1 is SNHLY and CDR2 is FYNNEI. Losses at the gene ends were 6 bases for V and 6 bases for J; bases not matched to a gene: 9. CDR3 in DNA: TGTGCCAGCAGAAGACCCGGGACAGGGGGCCCTCAGCCCCAGCATTTT. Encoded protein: CASRRPGTGGPQPQHF.

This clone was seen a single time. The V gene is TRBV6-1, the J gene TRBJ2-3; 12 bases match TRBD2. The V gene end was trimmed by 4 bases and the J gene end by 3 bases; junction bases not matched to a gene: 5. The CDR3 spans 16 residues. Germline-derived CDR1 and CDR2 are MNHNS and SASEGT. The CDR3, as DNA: TGTGCCAGCAGTGCCCTAGCGGGAGGGTGGACAGATACGCAGTATTTT. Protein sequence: CASSALAGGWTDTQYF.

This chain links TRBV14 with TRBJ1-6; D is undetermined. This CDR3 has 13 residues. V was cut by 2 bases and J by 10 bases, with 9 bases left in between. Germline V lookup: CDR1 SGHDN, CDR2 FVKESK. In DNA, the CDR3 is TGTGCCAGCAGCCAATCGTCGTTCTCACCCCTCCACTTT. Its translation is CASSQSSFSPLHF.

CDR3 protein: CASSRKGGMNTEAFF. The CDR3 coding sequence is TGTGCCAGCAGCAGAAAGGGGGGGATGAACACTGAAGCTTTCTTT. The V gene is TRBV6-5, the J gene TRBJ1-1; tentative D call: TRBD1 (6 bases). This CDR3 contains 15 residues. Germline lookup yields CDR1 MNHEY and CDR2 SVGAGI. V gave up 6 bases and J gave up 0 bases, with 14 bases separating them.